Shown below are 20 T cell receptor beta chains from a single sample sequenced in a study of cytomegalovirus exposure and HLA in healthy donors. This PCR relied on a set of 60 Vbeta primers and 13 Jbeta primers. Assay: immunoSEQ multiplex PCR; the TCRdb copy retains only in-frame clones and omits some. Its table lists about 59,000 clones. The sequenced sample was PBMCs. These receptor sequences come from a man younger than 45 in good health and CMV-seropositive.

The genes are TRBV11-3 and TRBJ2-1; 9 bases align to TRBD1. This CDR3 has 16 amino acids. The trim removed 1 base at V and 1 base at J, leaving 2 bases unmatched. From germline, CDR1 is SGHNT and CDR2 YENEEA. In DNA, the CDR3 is TGTGCCAGCAGCTTAGGACAGGGGGAATCCTACAATGAGCAGTTCTTC. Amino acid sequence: CASSLGQGESYNEQFF.

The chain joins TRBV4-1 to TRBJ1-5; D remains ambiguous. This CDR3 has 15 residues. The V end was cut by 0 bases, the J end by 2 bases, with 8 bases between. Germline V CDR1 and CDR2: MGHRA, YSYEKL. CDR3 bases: TGCGCCAGCAGCCAAGACGTAGTTGGCAATCAGCCCCAGCATTTT. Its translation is CASSQDVVGNQPQHF.

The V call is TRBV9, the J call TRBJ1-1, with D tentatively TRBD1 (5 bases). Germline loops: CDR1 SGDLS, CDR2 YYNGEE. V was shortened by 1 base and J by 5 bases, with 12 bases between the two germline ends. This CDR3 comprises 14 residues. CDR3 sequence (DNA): TGTGCCAGCAGCGTAAGGCCGGGGGGGACTGAAGCTTTCTTT. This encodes CASSVRPGGTEAFF. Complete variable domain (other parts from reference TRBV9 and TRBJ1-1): DSGVTQTPKHLITATGQRVTLRCSPRSGDLSVYWYQQSLDQGLQFLIQYYNGEERAKGNILERFSAQQFPDLHSELNLSSLELGDSALYFCASSVRPGGTEAFFGQGTRLTVV.

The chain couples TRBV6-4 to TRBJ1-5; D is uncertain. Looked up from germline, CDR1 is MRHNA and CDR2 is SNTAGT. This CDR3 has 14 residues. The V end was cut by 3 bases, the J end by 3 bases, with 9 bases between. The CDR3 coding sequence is TGTGCCAGCAGTGAGGCGGAGGACAATCAGCCCCAGCATTTT. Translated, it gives CASSEAEDNQPQHF.

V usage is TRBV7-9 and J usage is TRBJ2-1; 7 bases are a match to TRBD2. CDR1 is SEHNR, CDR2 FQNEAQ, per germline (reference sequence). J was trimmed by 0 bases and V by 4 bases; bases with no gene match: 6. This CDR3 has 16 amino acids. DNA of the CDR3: TGTGCCAGCAGCTATTCCTGGGGGGGCTCCTACAATGAGCAGTTCTTC. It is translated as CASSYSWGGSYNEQFF.

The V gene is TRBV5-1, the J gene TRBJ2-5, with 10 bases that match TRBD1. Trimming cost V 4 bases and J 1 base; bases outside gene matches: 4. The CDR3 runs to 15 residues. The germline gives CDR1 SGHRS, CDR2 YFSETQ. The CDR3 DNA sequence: TGCGCCAGCAGCGGGACAGGGGATGGCCAAGAGACCCAGTACTTC. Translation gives CASSGTGDGQETQYF.

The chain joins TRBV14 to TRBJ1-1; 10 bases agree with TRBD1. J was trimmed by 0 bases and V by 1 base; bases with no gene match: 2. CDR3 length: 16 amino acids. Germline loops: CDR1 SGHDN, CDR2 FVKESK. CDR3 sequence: CASSQGTGGLNTEAFF. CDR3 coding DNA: TGTGCCAGCAGCCAAGGGACAGGGGGACTGAACACTGAAGCTTTCTTT.

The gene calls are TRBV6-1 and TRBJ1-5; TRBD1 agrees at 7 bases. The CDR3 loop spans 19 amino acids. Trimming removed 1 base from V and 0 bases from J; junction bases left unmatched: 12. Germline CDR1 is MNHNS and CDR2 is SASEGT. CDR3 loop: CASSEVSGETGHSNQPQHF. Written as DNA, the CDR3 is TGTGCCAGCAGTGAAGTTTCTGGGGAGACAGGGCATAGCAATCAGCCCCAGCATTTT.

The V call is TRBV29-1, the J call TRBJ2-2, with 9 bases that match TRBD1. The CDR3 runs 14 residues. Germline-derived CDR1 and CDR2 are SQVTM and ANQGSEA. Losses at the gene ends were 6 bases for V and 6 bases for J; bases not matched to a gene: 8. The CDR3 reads CSVTGTGRAGELFF. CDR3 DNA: TGCAGCGTCACCGGGACAGGGAGGGCCGGGGAGCTGTTTTTT.

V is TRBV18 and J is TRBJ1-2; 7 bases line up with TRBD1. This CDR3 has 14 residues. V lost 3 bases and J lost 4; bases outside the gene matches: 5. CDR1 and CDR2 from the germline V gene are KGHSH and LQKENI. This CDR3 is CASSPAGQIYGYTF. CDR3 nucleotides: TGTGCCAGCTCACCGGCGGGACAGATCTATGGCTACACCTTC.

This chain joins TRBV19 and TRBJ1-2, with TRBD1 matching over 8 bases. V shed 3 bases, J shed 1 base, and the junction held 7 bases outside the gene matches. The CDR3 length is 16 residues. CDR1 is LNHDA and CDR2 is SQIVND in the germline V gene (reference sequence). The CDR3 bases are TGTGCCAGTAGTATCGGACAGGGCTCACTTAACTATGGCTACACCTTC. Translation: CASSIGQGSLNYGYTF.

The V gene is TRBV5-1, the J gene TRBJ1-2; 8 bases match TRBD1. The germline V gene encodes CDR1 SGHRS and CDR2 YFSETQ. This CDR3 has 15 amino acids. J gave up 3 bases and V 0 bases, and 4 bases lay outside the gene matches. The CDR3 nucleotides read TGCGCCAGCAGCTTGGGGACAGGGAATGACTATGGCTACACCTTC. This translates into CASSLGTGNDYGYTF.

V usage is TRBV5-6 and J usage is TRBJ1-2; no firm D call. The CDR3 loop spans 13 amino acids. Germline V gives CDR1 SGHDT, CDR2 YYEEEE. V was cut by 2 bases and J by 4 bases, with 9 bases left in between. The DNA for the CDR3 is TGTGCCAGCAGCTTTCAAGCGTCCTATGGCTACACCTTC. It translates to CASSFQASYGYTF.

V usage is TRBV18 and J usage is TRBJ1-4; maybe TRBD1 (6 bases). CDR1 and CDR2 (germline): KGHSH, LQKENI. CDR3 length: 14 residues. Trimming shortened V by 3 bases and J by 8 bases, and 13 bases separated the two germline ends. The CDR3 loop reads CASSPDPQGEKLFF. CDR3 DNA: TGTGCCAGCTCACCCGACCCTCAGGGGGAAAAACTGTTTTTT.

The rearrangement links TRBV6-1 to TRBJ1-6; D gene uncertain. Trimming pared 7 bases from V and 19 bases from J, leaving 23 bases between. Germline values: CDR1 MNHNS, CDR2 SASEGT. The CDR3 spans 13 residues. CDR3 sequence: CASMGGYNSHLHF. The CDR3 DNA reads TGTGCCAGCATGGGAGGTTATAATTCACACCTACACTTT.

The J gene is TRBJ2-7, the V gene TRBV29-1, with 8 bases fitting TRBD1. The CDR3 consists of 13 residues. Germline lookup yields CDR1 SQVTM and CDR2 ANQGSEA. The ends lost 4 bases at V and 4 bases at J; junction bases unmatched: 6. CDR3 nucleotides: TGCAGCGTTGTTAGACAGGGGATATACGAGCAGTACTTC. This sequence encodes CSVVRQGIYEQYF.

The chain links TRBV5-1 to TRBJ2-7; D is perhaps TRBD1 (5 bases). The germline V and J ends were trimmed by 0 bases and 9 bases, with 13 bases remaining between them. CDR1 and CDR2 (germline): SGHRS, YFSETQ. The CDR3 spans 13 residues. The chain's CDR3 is CASSLAGLSGQYF. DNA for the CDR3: TGCGCCAGCAGCTTGGCAGGGTTATCAGGGCAGTACTTC.

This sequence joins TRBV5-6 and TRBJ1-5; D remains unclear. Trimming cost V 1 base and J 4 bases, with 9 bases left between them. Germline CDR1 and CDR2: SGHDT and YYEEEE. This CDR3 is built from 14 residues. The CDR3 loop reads CASSLIAGNQPQHF. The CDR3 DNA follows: TGTGCCAGCAGCTTGATCGCAGGAAATCAGCCCCAGCATTTT.

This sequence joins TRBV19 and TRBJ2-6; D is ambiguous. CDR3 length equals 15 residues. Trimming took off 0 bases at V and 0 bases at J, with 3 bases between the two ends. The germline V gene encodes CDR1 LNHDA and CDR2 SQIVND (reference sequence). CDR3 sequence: CASSIDLSGANVLTF. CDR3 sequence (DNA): TGTGCCAGTAGTATAGATCTCTCTGGGGCCAACGTCCTGACTTTC.

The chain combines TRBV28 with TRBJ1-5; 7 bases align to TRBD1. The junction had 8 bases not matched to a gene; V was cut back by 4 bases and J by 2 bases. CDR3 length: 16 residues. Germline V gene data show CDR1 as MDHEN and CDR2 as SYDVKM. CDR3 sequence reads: CASSSPYRGGNQPQHF. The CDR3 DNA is TGTGCCAGCAGTTCCCCTTACAGGGGCGGCAATCAGCCCCAGCATTTT.